The 20 T cell receptor beta chains listed next were all sequenced from one sample in a study of human T cells and chemical hapten exposure. Time point reported: patch test 1, 2 weeks after DPC sensitization. Indicated treatment: therapeutic diphenylcyclopropenone sensitization with weekly scalp DPC. TCRdb redid the calling of the RACE reads with MiXCR, one entry per CDR3 protein. This sample has 95,000 to 100,000 distinct CDR3 sequences, with about an eighth found just once. Sequenced here: whole blood, sampled in connection with sensitization to the hapten diphenylcyclopropenone (DPC). These receptors came from a woman between 35 and 50 years old with alopecia areata. Some clones in this sample may be carry-over from other donors' samples.

This clonotype was detected many times. The chain has TRBV28 and TRBJ1-5; 7 bases match TRBD1. The trim removed 6 bases at V and 4 bases at J, leaving 12 bases unmatched. Germline V gene lookup returns CDR1 MDHEN and CDR2 SYDVKM. This CDR3 is built from 16 residues. CDR3 coding DNA: TGTGCCAGCAGCCATCGGACAGGCTCATATAATCAGCCCCAGCATTTT. This encodes CASSHRTGSYNQPQHF. Full variable domain (remainder filled in from reference TRBV28 and TRBJ1-5): DVKVTQSSRYLVKRTGEKVFLECVQDMDHENMFWYRQDPGLGLRLIYFSYDVKMKEKGDIPEGYSVSREKKERFSLILESASTNQTSMYLCASSHRTGSYNQPQHFGDGTRLSIL.

This clonotype was observed a handful of times. The chain has TRBV7-2 and TRBJ2-1; D is undetermined. The CDR3 covers 12 residues. Germline CDR1 reads SGHTA; CDR2 reads FQGNSA. The V end lost 2 bases, the J end lost 10 bases, and 9 bases lay between the germline ends. The CDR3 loop reads CASSLPQREQFF. CDR3 DNA: TGTGCCAGCAGCTTACCACAGAGAGAGCAGTTCTTC.

The chain is built from TRBV4-2 and TRBJ2-1, with D hard to call. Trimming shortened V by 0 bases and J by 3 bases, and 12 bases separated the two germline ends. The CDR3 extends over 16 amino acids. Germline CDR1 reads LGHNA; CDR2 reads YNFKEQ. The CDR3 DNA follows: TGTGCCAGCAGCCAAGATCCGGCTACTATCTACAATGAGCAGTTCTTC. This translates into CASSQDPATIYNEQFF.

The chain couples TRBV28 to TRBJ2-7; 7 bases are shared with TRBD1. V was clipped by 5 bases and J by 2 bases; unmatched bases: 6. Germline V gives CDR1 MDHEN, CDR2 SYDVKM. This CDR3 is built from 14 residues. CDR3: CASSQQGSTYEQYF. CDR3 DNA sequence: TGTGCCAGCAGTCAACAGGGGTCGACCTACGAGCAGTACTTC.

This clonotype has ten or more counts. The genes are TRBV5-1 and TRBJ1-6; no clear D gene. V lost 3 bases and J lost 6, with 7 bases in between. The germline V gene encodes CDR1 SGHRS and CDR2 YFSETQ. CDR3 length: 13 amino acids. The CDR3, as DNA: TGCGCCAGCAGCTCTACAGCTAATTCACCCCTCCACTTT. This translates into CASSSTANSPLHF. Using reference TRBV5-1 and TRBJ1-6 for the parts outside the CDR3, the full variable domain is KAGVTQTPRYLIKTRGQQVTLSCSPISGHRSVSWYQQTPGQGLQFLFEYFSETQRNKGNFPGRFSGRQFSNSRSEMNVSTLELGDSALYLCASSSTANSPLHFGNGTRLTVT.

This clonotype showed up just a few times. CDR3 region: CASSHGLAGNEQYF. The CDR3, as DNA: TGTGCCAGCAGTCATGGACTAGCGGGAAACGAGCAGTACTTC. The chain recombines TRBV6-2 or TRBV6-3 with TRBJ2-7; TRBD2 agrees at 12 bases. Germline lookup yields CDR1 MNHEY and CDR2 SVGEGT. This CDR3 has 14 residues. V lost 5 bases, J lost 5 bases, and 4 bases stayed unmatched.

This clonotype has a handful of counts. This rearrangement joins TRBV18 to TRBJ2-7, with D tentatively TRBD1 (5 bases). Trimming shortened V by 0 bases and J by 6 bases, and 12 bases separated the two germline ends. Germline-derived CDR1 and CDR2 are KGHSH and LQKENI. There are 14 residues in the CDR3. Here the CDR3 reads CASSPPVRVGEQYF. CDR3 sequence (DNA): TGTGCCAGCTCACCACCCGTCAGGGTAGGCGAGCAGTACTTC. The full variable domain, with the rest looked up from reference TRBV18 and TRBJ2-7, is NAGVMQNPRHLVRRRGQEARLRCSPMKGHSHVYWYRQLPEEGLKFMVYLQKENIIDESGMPKERFSAEFPKEGPSILRIQQVVRGDSAAYFCASSPPVRVGEQYFGPGTRLTVT.

This clonotype was seen more than once but under ten times. The chain links TRBV12-3 or TRBV12-4 to TRBJ2-7, with TRBD2 identical over 7 bases. The V and J ends lost 3 bases and 2 bases, in that order; junction bases with no gene match: 16. There are 18 residues in the CDR3. In DNA, the CDR3 is TGTGCCAGCAGTTTTAGCCGGGTGGGGGGGACTACCACCTACGAGCAGTACTTC. Translation gives CASSFSRVGGTTTYEQYF.

This clonotype occurred many times. The chain uses TRBV7-2 and TRBJ1-1; D gene uncertain. The CDR3 loop spans 13 amino acids. V dropped 5 bases and J dropped 10 bases, with 17 bases sitting between them. CDR1 and CDR2 (germline): SGHTA, FQGNSA. The CDR3 sequence is CASSLEGGLTAFF. The CDR3 DNA reads TGTGCCAGCAGCCTAGAGGGTGGCCTGACAGCTTTCTTT.

The V call is TRBV7-9, the J call TRBJ2-2; D might be TRBD2 (6 bases). The CDR3 is 16 amino acids. Germline lookup yields CDR1 SEHNR and CDR2 FQNEAQ (reference sequence). Trimming took off 1 base at V and 4 bases at J, with 13 bases between the two ends. The CDR3 bases are TGTGCCAGCAGCTTAGGCCCGGGGAGGAGCACCGGGGAGCTGTTTTTT. Its translation: CASSLGPGRSTGELFF.

This clonotype showed up many times. This sequence joins TRBV6-2 or TRBV6-3 and TRBJ1-4; 9 nucleotides agree with TRBD1. Per the germline V gene, CDR1 is MNHEY and CDR2 is SVGEGT. This CDR3 comprises 18 residues. The junction had 12 bases not matched to a gene; V was cut back by 4 bases and J by 3 bases. Here the CDR3 DNA reads TGTGCCAGCAGTTTCCCGGGACAGGGAAGAATCTCTAATGAAAAACTGTTTTTT. It specifies CASSFPGQGRISNEKLFF.

The gene calls are TRBV6-2 or TRBV6-3 and TRBJ2-1; 8 bases are shared with TRBD2. V lost 2 bases and J lost 4; bases outside the gene matches: 13. CDR1 MNHEY and CDR2 SVGEGT come from the germline V gene. The CDR3 is 18 residues long. CDR3 residues: CASSYPTRGSGIYNEQFF. CDR3 nucleotides: TGTGCCAGCAGTTACCCAACGCGGGGTAGCGGGATATACAATGAGCAGTTCTTC.

The chain carries TRBV6-7 and TRBJ2-7, with D unclear. TRBV6-7 is flagged as an ORF with uncertain function. Trimming removed 4 bases at V and 1 base at J, with 11 bases between. The CDR3 has 14 residues. CDR3 amino acids: CASSSPFGSYEQYF. The CDR3 coding sequence is TGTGCCAGCAGTTCCCCATTCGGGTCCTACGAGCAGTACTTC.

This clonotype was seen only a few times. The chain links TRBV14 to TRBJ2-7; possibly TRBD1 or TRBD2 for D (5 bases each). CDR1 SGHDN and CDR2 FVKESK come from the germline V gene. The CDR3 has 14 amino acids. Trimming took off 5 bases at V and 3 bases at J, with 14 bases between the two ends. For the CDR3, the DNA is TGTGCCAGCAGCAAGGGACGGTTGGACTACGAGCAGTACTTC. It yields the protein CASSKGRLDYEQYF.

This clonotype was detected only a few times. The V call is TRBV11-2, the J call TRBJ2-7; 8 bases are a match to TRBD1. V lost 1 base to trimming and J lost 0 bases; unmatched junction nucleotides: 8. The CDR3 is 17 residues long. Germline values: CDR1 SGHAT, CDR2 FQNNGV. The CDR3 bases are TGTGCCAGCAGCTTAGCACCCGGGACAGGTTACTCCTACGAGCAGTACTTC. Its protein product is CASSLAPGTGYSYEQYF.

In this sample, this clonotype turned up many times. The chain uses TRBV28 and TRBJ1-2; D is unclear. Germline V gene data show CDR1 as MDHEN and CDR2 as SYDVKM. The CDR3 loop spans 13 amino acids. V was clipped by 3 bases and J by 4 bases, with 9 bases between them. This chain's CDR3 is CASSFGQSYGYTF. CDR3 coding DNA: TGTGCCAGCAGTTTCGGGCAGTCCTATGGCTACACCTTC.

This clonotype was counted a few times. The chain couples TRBV5-5 to TRBJ1-4; 8 bases map to TRBD1. The CDR3 spans 16 residues. The junction had 5 bases not matched to a gene; V was cut back by 4 bases and J by 0 bases. Germline CDR1 reads SGHKS; CDR2 reads YYEKEE (reference sequence). The CDR3 spells CASSRGQGTTNEKLFF. The CDR3, as DNA: TGTGCCAGCAGCCGCGGACAGGGCACAACTAATGAAAAACTGTTTTTT.

The chain combines TRBV24-1 with TRBJ1-2, with D unclear. The CDR3 spans 14 residues. Germline lookup yields CDR1 KGHDR and CDR2 SFDVKD. The V end was cut by 3 bases, the J end by 4 bases, with 11 bases between. For the CDR3, the DNA is TGTGCCACCAGTGATCCCCAGTGGGCCTATGGCTACACCTTC. This translates into CATSDPQWAYGYTF.

In DNA form, the CDR3 reads TGTGCCAGCAGCTACTGGGTTGGAGGGGGCCCCACCGGGGAGCTGTTTTTT. The encoded protein is CASSYWVGGGPTGELFF. The chain carries TRBV28 and TRBJ2-2; D possibly corresponds to TRBD1 (7 bases). Trimming removed 6 bases from V and 4 bases from J, with 21 bases in between. Germline CDR1 reads MDHEN; CDR2 reads SYDVKM. The CDR3 totals 17 residues.

This clonotype was detected ten times or more. The chain recombines TRBV24-1 with TRBJ2-1; no clear D gene. The germline gives CDR1 KGHDR, CDR2 SFDVKD. The CDR3 totals 14 residues. Trimming stripped 5 bases from V and 9 bases from J, with 16 bases between. The CDR3 region has the DNA TGTGCCACCAGTGGAGACAATTTCTCCATTGAGCAGTTCTTC. Protein sequence: CATSGDNFSIEQFF.